The present TCR beta chain was sequenced within a study of shared clonotypes between healthy human individuals. Whole-study findings and limits: Investigators collected only blood, and repertoires in tissues likely differ. Among donors, clonotype sharing was expected to be affected by sequencing depth.

This clone showed up just a few times. Its specificity is not known. The germline gives CDR1 SNHLY, CDR2 FYNNEI. The CDR3 is made up of 14 amino acids. V shed 5 bases and J shed 0 bases, with 8 bases lying between them. As defined, naive CD8 cells were CD45RO-negative and positively selected for CCR7, with terminally differentiated effector memory CD45RA+ cells excluded. At a deep level, the assay was run. In the source study's methods: Quality scores were absent from the junction-only immunoSEQ sequences, so filtering differed. The assay was immunoSEQ multiplex PCR, and TCRdb's table has in-frame clones only and misses some. V and J calls and clone size follow that table, whereas D and trimming were derived from the DNA. The repertoire holds 2 million to 2.5 million clones, with about 92% as singletons.

Sequencing input: naive CD8+ T cells from PBMCs. The gene calls are TRBV2 and TRBJ1-5; D gene uncertain. This clonotype was sampled from a man between 18 and 29 years old in good health. Some clones in this sample may be carry-over from other donors' samples. The CDR3, as DNA: TGTGCCAGCAGTCCGGGATTTAGCAATCAGCCCCAGCATTTT. This sequence encodes CASSPGFSNQPQHF.